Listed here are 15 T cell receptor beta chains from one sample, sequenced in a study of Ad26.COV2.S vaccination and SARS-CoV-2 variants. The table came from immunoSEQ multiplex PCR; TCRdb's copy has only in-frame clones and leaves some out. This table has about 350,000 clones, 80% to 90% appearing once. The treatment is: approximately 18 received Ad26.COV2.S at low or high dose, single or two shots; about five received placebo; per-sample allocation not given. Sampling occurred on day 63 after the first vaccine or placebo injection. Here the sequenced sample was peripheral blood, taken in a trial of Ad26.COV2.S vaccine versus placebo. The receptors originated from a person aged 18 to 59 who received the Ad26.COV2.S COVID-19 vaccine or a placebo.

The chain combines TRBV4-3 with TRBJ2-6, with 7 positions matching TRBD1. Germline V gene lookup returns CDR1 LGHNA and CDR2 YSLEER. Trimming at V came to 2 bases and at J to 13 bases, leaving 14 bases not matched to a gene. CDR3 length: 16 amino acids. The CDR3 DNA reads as TGCGCCAGCAGCCAATACGACAGGGTCGAAGGAAGAGTCCTGACTTTC. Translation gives CASSQYDRVEGRVLTF.

CDR3 amino acids: CASSSIPGTSGTSTDTQYF. DNA of the CDR3: TGTGCCAGCAGTTCAATACCCGGGACTAGCGGGACTAGCACAGATACGCAGTATTTT. V gene TRBV6-2 or TRBV6-3 combines with J gene TRBJ2-3; 13 bases line up with TRBD2. The V and J ends lost 4 bases and 0 bases, in that order; junction bases with no gene match: 10. The CDR3 runs to 19 residues. Germline CDR1 and CDR2: MNHEY and SVGEGT.

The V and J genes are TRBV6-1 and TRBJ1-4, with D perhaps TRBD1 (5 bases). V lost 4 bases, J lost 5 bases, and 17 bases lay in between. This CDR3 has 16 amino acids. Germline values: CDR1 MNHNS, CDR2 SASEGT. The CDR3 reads CASSVPLRGLNEKLFF. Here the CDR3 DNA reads TGTGCCAGCAGTGTACCCCTAAGGGGATTAAATGAAAAACTGTTTTTT.

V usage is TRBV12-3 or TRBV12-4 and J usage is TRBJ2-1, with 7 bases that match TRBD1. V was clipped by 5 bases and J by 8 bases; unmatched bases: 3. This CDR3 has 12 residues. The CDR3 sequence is CASSEGGDEQFF. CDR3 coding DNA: TGTGCCAGCAGTGAAGGGGGCGATGAGCAGTTCTTC.

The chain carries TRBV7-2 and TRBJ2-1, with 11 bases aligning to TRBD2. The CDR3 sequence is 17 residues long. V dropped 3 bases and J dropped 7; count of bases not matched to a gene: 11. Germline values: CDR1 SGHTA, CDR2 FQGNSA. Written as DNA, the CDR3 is TGTGCCAGCAGCTTTTTATTTGGGACTAGCGGAGCTAATGAGCAGTTCTTC. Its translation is CASSFLFGTSGANEQFF. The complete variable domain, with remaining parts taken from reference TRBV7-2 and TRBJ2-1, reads GAGVSQSPSNKVTEKGKDVELRCDPISGHTALYWYRQSLGQGLEFLIYFQGNSAPDKSGLPSDRFSAERTGGSVSTLTIQRTQQEDSAVYLCASSFLFGTSGANEQFFGPGTRLTVL.

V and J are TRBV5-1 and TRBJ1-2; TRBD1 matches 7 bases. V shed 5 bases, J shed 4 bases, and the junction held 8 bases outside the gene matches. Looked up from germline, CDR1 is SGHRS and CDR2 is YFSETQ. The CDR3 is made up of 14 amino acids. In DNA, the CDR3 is TGCGCCAGCAGGCCCCCGGGACAGATCTATGGCTACACCTTC. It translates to CASRPPGQIYGYTF.

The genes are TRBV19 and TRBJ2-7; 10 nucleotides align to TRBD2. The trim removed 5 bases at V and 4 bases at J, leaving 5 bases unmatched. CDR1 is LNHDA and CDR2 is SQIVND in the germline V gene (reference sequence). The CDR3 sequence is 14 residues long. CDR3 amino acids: CASSSLAGVYEQYF. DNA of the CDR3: TGTGCCAGTAGTTCGCTAGCGGGAGTGTACGAGCAGTACTTC.

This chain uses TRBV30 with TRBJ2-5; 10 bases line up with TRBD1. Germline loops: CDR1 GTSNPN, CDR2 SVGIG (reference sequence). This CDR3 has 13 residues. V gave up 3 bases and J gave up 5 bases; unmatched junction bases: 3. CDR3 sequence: CAWSGQGVETQYF. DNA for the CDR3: TGTGCCTGGAGCGGACAGGGGGTTGAGACCCAGTACTTC.

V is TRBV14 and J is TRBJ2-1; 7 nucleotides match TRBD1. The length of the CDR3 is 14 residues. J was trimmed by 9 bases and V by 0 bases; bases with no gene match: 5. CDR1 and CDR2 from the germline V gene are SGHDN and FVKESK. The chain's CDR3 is CASSQETGFSEQFF. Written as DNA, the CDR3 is TGTGCCAGCAGCCAAGAGACAGGGTTTAGTGAGCAGTTCTTC.

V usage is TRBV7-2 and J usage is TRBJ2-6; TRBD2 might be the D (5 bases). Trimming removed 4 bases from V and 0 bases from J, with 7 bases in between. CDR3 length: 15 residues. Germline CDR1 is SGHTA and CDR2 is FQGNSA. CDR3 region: CASSSAGSGANVLTF. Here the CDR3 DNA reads TGTGCCAGCAGCTCGGCGGGCTCTGGGGCCAACGTCCTGACTTTC.

CDR3 DNA: TGTGCCTGGTTTGGAGGGCACCAGGGACTCAATTCACCCCTCCACTTT. It encodes CAWFGGHQGLNSPLHF. This sequence joins TRBV30 and TRBJ1-6, with a weak D call TRBD1 (5 bases). V dropped 5 bases and J dropped 7 bases, with 21 bases sitting between them. The CDR3 is made up of 16 amino acids. Germline V gives CDR1 GTSNPN, CDR2 SVGIG (reference sequence). Together with reference TRBV30 and TRBJ1-6, the CDR3 gives the full variable domain: SQTIHQWPATLVQPVGSPLSLECTVEGTSNPNLYWYRQAAGRGLQLLFYSVGIGQISSEVPQNLSASRPQDRQFILSSKKLLLSDSGFYLCAWFGGHQGLNSPLHFGNGTRLTVT.

CDR3 in DNA: TGTGCCAGCAGTGAAGTACTAAATAGCAATCAGCCCCAGCATTTT. It yields the protein CASSEVLNSNQPQHF. V usage is TRBV6-1 and J usage is TRBJ1-5; D is uncertain. V was cut by 1 base and J by 0 bases, with 7 bases left in between. CDR3 length equals 15 residues. The germline V gene has CDR1 MNHNS and CDR2 SASEGT.

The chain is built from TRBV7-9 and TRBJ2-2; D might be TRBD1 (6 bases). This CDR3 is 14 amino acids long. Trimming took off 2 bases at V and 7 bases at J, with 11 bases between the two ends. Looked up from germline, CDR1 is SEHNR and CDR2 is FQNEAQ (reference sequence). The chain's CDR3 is CASSLKQGSGELFF. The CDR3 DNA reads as TGTGCCAGCAGCTTAAAGCAGGGGAGCGGGGAGCTGTTTTTT.

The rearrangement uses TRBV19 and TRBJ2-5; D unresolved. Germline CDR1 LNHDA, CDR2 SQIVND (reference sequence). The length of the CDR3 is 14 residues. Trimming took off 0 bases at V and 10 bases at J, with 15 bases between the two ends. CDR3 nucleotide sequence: TGTGCCAGTAGTATAGATTTGACCGTCGGGTTCCAGTACTTC. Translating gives CASSIDLTVGFQYF.

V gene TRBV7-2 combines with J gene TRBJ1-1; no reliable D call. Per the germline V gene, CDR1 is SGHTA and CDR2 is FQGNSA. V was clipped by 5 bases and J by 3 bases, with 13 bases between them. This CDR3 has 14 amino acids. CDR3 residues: CASSPQVGDTEAFF. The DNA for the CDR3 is TGTGCCAGCAGCCCCCAGGTCGGGGACACTGAAGCTTTCTTT. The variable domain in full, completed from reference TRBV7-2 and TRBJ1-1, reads GAGVSQSPSNKVTEKGKDVELRCDPISGHTALYWYRQSLGQGLEFLIYFQGNSAPDKSGLPSDRFSAERTGGSVSTLTIQRTQQEDSAVYLCASSPQVGDTEAFFGQGTRLTVV.